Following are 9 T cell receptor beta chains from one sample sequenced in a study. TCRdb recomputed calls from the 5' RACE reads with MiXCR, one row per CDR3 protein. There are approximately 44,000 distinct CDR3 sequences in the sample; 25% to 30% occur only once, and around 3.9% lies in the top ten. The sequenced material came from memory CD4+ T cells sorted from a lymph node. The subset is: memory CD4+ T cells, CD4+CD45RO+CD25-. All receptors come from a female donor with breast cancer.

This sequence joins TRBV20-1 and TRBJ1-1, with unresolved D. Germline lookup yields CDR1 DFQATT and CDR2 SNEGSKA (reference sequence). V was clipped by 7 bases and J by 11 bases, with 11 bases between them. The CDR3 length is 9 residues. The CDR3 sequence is CSVGRPAFF. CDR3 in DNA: TGCAGTGTGGGCCGCCCGGCTTTCTTT.

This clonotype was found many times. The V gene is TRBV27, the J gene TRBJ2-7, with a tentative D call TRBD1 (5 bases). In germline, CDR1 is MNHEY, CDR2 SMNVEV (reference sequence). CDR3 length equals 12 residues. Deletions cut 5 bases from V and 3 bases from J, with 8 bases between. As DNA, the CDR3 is TGTGCCAGCAGTGCAACAGGCTACGAGCAGTACTTC. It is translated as CASSATGYEQYF.

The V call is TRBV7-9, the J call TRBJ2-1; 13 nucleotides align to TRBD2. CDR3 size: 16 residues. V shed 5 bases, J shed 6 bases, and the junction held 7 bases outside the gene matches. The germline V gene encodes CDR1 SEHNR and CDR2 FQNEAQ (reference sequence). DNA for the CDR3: TGTGCCAGCAGCCGAAGGGGACTAGCGGGGTTCAATGAGCAGTTCTTC. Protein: CASSRRGLAGFNEQFF.

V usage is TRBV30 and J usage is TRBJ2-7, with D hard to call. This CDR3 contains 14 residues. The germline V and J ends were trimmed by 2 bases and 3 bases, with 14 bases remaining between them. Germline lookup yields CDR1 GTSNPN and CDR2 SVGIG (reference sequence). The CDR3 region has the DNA TGTGCCTGGAGTACGAGGATTAGGTTCTACGAGCAGTACTTC. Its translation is CAWSTRIRFYEQYF.

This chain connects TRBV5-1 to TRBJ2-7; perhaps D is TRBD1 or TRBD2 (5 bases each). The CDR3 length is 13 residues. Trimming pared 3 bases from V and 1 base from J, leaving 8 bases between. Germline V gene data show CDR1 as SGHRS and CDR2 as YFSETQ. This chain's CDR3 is CASSWDPSYEQYF. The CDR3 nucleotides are TGCGCCAGCAGCTGGGACCCTTCCTACGAGCAGTACTTC.

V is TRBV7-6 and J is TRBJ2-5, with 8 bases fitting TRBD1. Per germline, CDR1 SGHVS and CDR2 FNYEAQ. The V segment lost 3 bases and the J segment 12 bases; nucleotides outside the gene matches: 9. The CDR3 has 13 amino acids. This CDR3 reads CASSLRTGLGEYF. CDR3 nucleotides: TGTGCCAGCAGCTTGCGGACAGGGTTGGGGGAGTACTTC. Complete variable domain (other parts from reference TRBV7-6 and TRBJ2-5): GAGVSQSPRYKVTKRGQDVALRCDPISGHVSLYWYRQALGQGPEFLTYFNYEAQQDKSGLPNDRFSAERPEGSISTLTIQRTEQRDSAMYRCASSLRTGLGEYFGPGTRLLVL.

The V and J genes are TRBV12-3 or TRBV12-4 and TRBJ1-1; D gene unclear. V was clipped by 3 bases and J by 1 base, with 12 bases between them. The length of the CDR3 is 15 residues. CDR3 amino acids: CASSFSGVTNTEAFF. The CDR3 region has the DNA TGTGCCAGCAGTTTTAGTGGGGTCACGAACACTGAAGCTTTCTTT.

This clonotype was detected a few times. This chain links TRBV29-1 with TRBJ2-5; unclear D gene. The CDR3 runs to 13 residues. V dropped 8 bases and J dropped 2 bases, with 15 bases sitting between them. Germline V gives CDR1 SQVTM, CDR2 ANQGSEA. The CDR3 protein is CSSRRTEQETQYF. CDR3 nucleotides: TGCAGCTCTCGCCGGACGGAACAAGAGACCCAGTACTTC.

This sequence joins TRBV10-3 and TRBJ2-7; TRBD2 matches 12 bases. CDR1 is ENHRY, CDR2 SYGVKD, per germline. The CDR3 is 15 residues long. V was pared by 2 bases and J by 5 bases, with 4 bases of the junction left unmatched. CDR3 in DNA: TGTGCCATCAGTGAGGCTAGCGGGGGGGCCCACGAGCAGTACTTC. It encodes CAISEASGGAHEQYF.